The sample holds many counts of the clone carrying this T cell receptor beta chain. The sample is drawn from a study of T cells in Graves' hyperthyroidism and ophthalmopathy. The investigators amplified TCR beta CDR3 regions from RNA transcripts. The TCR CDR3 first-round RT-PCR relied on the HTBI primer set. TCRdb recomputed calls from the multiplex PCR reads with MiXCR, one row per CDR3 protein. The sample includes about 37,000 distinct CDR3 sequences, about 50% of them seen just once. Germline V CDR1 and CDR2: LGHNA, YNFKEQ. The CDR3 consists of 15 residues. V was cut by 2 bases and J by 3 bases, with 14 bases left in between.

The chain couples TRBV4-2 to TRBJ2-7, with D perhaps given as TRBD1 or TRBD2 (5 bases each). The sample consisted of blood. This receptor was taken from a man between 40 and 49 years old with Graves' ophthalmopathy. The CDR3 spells CASSQQGRSGYEQYF. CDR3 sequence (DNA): TGTGCCAGCAGCCAACAGGGCCGGAGCGGCTACGAGCAGTACTTC.